Listed here are 10 T cell receptor beta chains from one sample, sequenced in a study of T cells expressing NK-cell markers. No DNA is given; TCRdb re-called the 5' RACE reads and lists each CDR3 protein once. The sample's table shows over 200,000 distinct CDR3 sequences. The sequenced sample was blood T cells: a sorted CD56 or NKG2C T cell subset, CD4+ or CD8+ T cells, or bulk PBMC T cells (not recorded which). These receptor sequences come from a man aged 18-30 years in good health.

The rearrangement links TRBV20-1 to TRBJ2-1; the TRBD2 assignment by TCRdb is unverifiable without DNA. The CDR3 is made up of 15 amino acids. Per germline, CDR1 DFQATT and CDR2 SNEGSKA (reference sequence). This CDR3 is CSAPSGPKGDNEQFF.

This chain links TRBV7-2 with TRBJ1-1. CDR3 length equals 13 residues. Germline loops: CDR1 SGHTA, CDR2 FQGNSA. The CDR3 reads CASSRFFGTEAFF.

The chain combines TRBV7-9 with TRBJ2-3; TCRdb gives TRBD2 as the D gene, but with no DNA this cannot be confirmed. CDR1 and CDR2 (germline): SEHNR, FQNEAQ (reference sequence). The CDR3 extends over 17 amino acids. This CDR3 is CASSLFLLAGGVDTQYF. Combining the CDR3 with reference TRBV7-9 and TRBJ2-3 gives the whole variable domain DTGVSQNPRHKITKRGQNVTFRCDPISEHNRLYWYRQTLGQGPEFLTYFQNEAQLEKSRLLSDRFSAERPKGSFSTLEIQRTEQGDSAMYLCASSLFLLAGGVDTQYFGPGTRLTVL.

V is TRBV7-9 and J is TRBJ2-7; the D call from TCRdb, TRBD2, cannot be confirmed without DNA. CDR1 is SEHNR and CDR2 is FQNEAQ in the germline V gene (reference sequence). The CDR3 runs 16 residues. This CDR3 reads CASSLGGTEALREQYF. Variable domain in full (rest from reference TRBV7-9 and TRBJ2-7): DTGVSQNPRHKITKRGQNVTFRCDPISEHNRLYWYRQTLGQGPEFLTYFQNEAQLEKSRLLSDRFSAERPKGSFSTLEIQRTEQGDSAMYLCASSLGGTEALREQYFGPGTRLTVT.

This chain joins TRBV10-3 and TRBJ2-3; TCRdb calls TRBD1, which cannot be checked without DNA. The CDR3 covers 15 residues. Germline values: CDR1 ENHRY, CDR2 SYGVKD. CDR3: CAISESSGRPDTQYF.

This chain links TRBV7-3 with TRBJ2-1; checking the TCRdb D call of TRBD1 is not possible without DNA. The CDR3 runs 15 residues. Per germline, CDR1 SGHTA and CDR2 FQGTGA. Here the CDR3 reads CASSKTGQDYNEQFF.

The CDR3: CASSSTAPRGSPLHF. The V call is TRBV6-2 or TRBV6-3, the J call TRBJ1-6. The CDR3 contains 15 residues. Germline V gene lookup returns CDR1 MNHEY and CDR2 SVGEGT.

The CDR3 here is CASSQEPGAYYGYTF. The chain links TRBV4-3 to TRBJ1-2; TCRdb outputs TRBD1, but without DNA this stays unchecked. Per germline, CDR1 LGHNA and CDR2 YSLEER. This CDR3 is built from 15 residues.

The chain recombines TRBV6-1 with TRBJ2-3. The germline V gene has CDR1 MNHNS and CDR2 SASEGT. This CDR3 spans 14 amino acids. The CDR3 loop is CASRRRTEADTQYF.

The gene calls are TRBV7-6 and TRBJ2-5; lacking DNA, the TRBD1 call made by TCRdb goes unchecked. The CDR3 consists of 15 residues. Germline assignment: CDR1 SGHVS and CDR2 FNYEAQ. The CDR3 protein is CASSPRGAGFETQYF.